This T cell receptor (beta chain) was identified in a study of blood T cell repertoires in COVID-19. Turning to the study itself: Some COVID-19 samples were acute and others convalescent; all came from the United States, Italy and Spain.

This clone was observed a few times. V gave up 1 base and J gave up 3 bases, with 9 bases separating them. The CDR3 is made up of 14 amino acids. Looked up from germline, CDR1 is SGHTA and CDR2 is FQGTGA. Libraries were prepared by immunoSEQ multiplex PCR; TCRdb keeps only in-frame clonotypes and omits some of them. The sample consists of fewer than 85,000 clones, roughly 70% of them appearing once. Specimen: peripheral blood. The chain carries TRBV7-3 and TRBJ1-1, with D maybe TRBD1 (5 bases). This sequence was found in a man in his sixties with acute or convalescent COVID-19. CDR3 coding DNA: TGTGCCAGCAGCTTAAATTGGGGGGACACTGAAGCTTTCTTT. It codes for CASSLNWGDTEAFF.